Listed below are T cell receptor beta chains from one sample, sequenced in a study of human T cells and chemical hapten exposure. TCRdb reprocessed the RACE reads via MiXCR and lists one record per CDR3 protein. Of a few hundred thousand distinct CDR3 sequences listed, 5.5% are singletons. Here the sequenced sample was whole blood, taken in connection with sensitization to the hapten diphenylcyclopropenone (DPC). Receptor source: a woman aged 18-30 years with alopecia areata. Some clones in this sample may be carry-over from other donors' samples. Both conserved end residues are part of each CDR3. A D gene is named only where the DNA matches it firmly. Clone size is stated in some rows and not others, as once, few, many or a class when expanded.

size | J | D | length | V | CDR3 | DNA
- | TRBJ2-1 | TRBD1 | 19 | TRBV5-1 | CASSLGTGFRGWSYNEQFF | TGCGCCAGCAGCTTGGGGACAGGGTTCCGAGGGTGGTCCTACAATGAGCAGTTCTTC
once | TRBJ1-1 | TRBD1 | 14 | TRBV12-3/TRBV12-4 | CASRTGTANTEAFF | TGTGCCAGCAGAACCGGGACAGCGAACACTGAAGCTTTCTTT
- | TRBJ2-1 | TRBD2 | 13 | TRBV29-1 | CSVGLSHSNEQFF | TGCAGCGTGGGACTATCCCATTCCAATGAGCAGTTCTTC
few | TRBJ2-5 | TRBD1 | 15 | TRBV10-3 | CAISQGTVGGETQYF | TGTGCCATCAGTCAGGGGACAGTAGGAGGAGAGACCCAGTACTTC
few | TRBJ1-6 | TRBD1 | 15 | TRBV9 | CASSGPQGVGSPLHF | TGTGCCAGCAGCGGACCACAGGGGGTCGGTTCACCCCTCCACTTT
many | TRBJ2-5 | TRBD1 | 17 | TRBV6-5 | CASSGQEPLSRPETQYF | TGTGCCAGCAGTGGACAGGAACCTCTTTCACGGCCAGAGACCCAGTACTTC
few | TRBJ2-5 | TRBD2 | 16 | TRBV11-2 | CASSPPGLAVGETQYF | TGTGCCAGCAGCCCGCCAGGACTAGCGGTTGGGGAGACCCAGTACTTC
few | TRBJ1-6 | - | 15 | TRBV28 | CASSPGLGANPPLHF | TGTGCCAGCAGTCCGGGACTGGGAGCGAACCCACCCCTCCACTTT
- | TRBJ1-5 | TRBD1 | 16 | TRBV6-2/TRBV6-3 | CASSYIGQGGNQPQHF | TGTGCCAGCAGTTATATAGGACAGGGAGGCAATCAGCCCCAGCATTTT
many | TRBJ2-7 | TRBD1 | 14 | TRBV7-3 | CASSPGGTGDEQYF | TGTGCCAGCAGCCCAGGGGGGACAGGGGACGAGCAGTACTTC
- | TRBJ1-5 | - | 12 | TRBV6-2/TRBV6-3 | CASSSLYQPQHF | TGTGCCAGCAGTTCCCTCTATCAGCCCCAGCATTTT
few | TRBJ2-1 | - | 12 | TRBV6-5 | CASSYGVDEQFF | TGTGCCAGCAGTTACGGGGTCGATGAGCAGTTCTTC
- | TRBJ1-3 | - | 17 | TRBV5-1 | CASSLTRGPQSGNTIYF | TGCGCCAGCAGCTTGACCCGGGGCCCCCAGTCTGGAAACACCATATATTTT
many | TRBJ1-1 | TRBD1 | 15 | TRBV4-3 | CASSQETGGLNGAFF | TGCGCCAGCAGCCAGGAGACAGGGGGGTTAAACGGAGCTTTCTTT
- | TRBJ2-1 | TRBD1 | 11 | TRBV20-1 | CSARAGDRPEF | TGCAGTGCTAGAGCCGGGGACAGGCCAGAGTTC
- | TRBJ2-2 | - | 17 | TRBV12-3/TRBV12-4 | CASSPPPSFSNTGELFF | TGTGCCAGCAGTCCCCCCCCTAGTTTCTCGAACACCGGGGAGCTGTTTTTT
many | TRBJ2-5 | TRBD2 | 14 | TRBV7-9 | CASSSREEAQTQYF | TGTGCCAGCAGCTCCCGGGAGGAGGCGCAGACCCAGTACTTC
many | TRBJ2-1 | - | 17 | TRBV6-2/TRBV6-3 | CASSYPFRGGRADEQFF | TGTGCCAGCAGTTATCCCTTCAGGGGGGGCCGTGCTGATGAGCAGTTCTTC
- | TRBJ2-3 | - | 13 | TRBV12-3/TRBV12-4 | CASSLSDGDTQYF | TGTGCCAGCAGTTTATCGGACGGAGATACGCAGTATTTT
- | TRBJ2-7 | TRBD2 | 18 | TRBV7-2 | CASSSFPLPGLAGYEQYF | TGTGCCAGCAGCAGTTTCCCACTACCAGGACTAGCGGGTTACGAGCAGTACTTC
many | TRBJ1-1 | TRBD1 | 15 | TRBV6-6 | CASNPRTGLNTEAFF | TGTGCCAGCAACCCACGGACAGGCCTTAACACTGAAGCTTTCTTT
few | TRBJ1-2 | - | 15 | TRBV6-5 | CASGDLIRRPYGYTF | TGTGCCAGCGGGGATCTGATCAGGCGGCCCTATGGCTACACCTTC
few | TRBJ2-3 | TRBD1 | 15 | TRBV5-1 | CASSLTGALTDTQYF | TGCGCCAGCAGCTTGACAGGGGCCCTCACAGATACGCAGTATTTT
few | TRBJ2-1 | - | 16 | TRBV11-3 | CASSSRLESSYNEQFF | TGTGCCAGCAGCTCCCGACTGGAGAGCTCCTACAATGAGCAGTTCTTC
many | TRBJ2-7 | TRBD2 | 15 | TRBV28 | CASSPLLAGDYEQYF | TGTGCCAGCAGTCCCCTACTAGCGGGGGACTACGAGCAGTACTTC
- | TRBJ2-7 | TRBD1 | 14 | TRBV28 | CASNSGQSFYEQYF | TGTGCCAGCAACTCGGGACAGTCATTCTACGAGCAGTACTTC
many | TRBJ1-1 | TRBD1 | 16 | TRBV4-3 | CASSQGPRTGGTEAFF | TGCGCCAGCAGCCAAGGTCCGAGGACAGGAGGTACTGAAGCTTTCTTT
many | TRBJ1-1 | - | 11 | TRBV12-3/TRBV12-4 | CASSFAGRAFF | TGTGCCAGCAGTTTCGCGGGGAGAGCTTTCTTT
many | TRBJ2-1 | - | 15 | TRBV10-3 | CAISDPRDSYNEQFF | TGTGCCATCAGTGACCCCCGGGACTCCTACAATGAGCAGTTCTTC
- | TRBJ1-5 | TRBD1 | 14 | TRBV28 | CASSTGQGPQPQHF | TGTGCCAGCAGTACCGGACAGGGGCCCCAGCCCCAGCATTTT